A selection of T cell receptor beta chains follows, all from one sample in a study of OX40 agonist ivuxolimab in advanced cancers. Sequencing was performed with immunoSEQ multiplex PCR; in TCRdb, only in-frame clones are kept and a portion is missing. The top ten hold 2% to 3% of the sample, which has 65,000 to 85,000 clones, approximately 85% seen once. Sequenced material: CD4+ or CD8+ T cells sorted from blood, taken in a trial of the OX40 agonist ivuxolimab. Receptor source: an adult with an advanced solid tumor such as melanoma, head and neck, liver or kidney cancer. Both conserved end residues are part of each CDR3. D genes are given only for firm matches. A row's size may be missing; if present it is once, few, many or a size class.

D gene: NA; V gene: TRBV7-7; CDR3 length: 13; clone size: NA; J gene: TRBJ1-4; CDR3 DNA: TGTGCCAGCAGCCAGGGCAGGGACGAAAAACTGTTTTTT; CDR3 protein: CASSQGRDEKLFF
D gene: NA; V gene: TRBV9; CDR3 length: 16; clone size: NA; J gene: TRBJ1-3; CDR3 DNA: TGTGCCAGCAGCTCTGGGACGGCTGTGGGGGGAAACACCATATATTTT; CDR3 protein: CASSSGTAVGGNTIYF
D gene: NA; V gene: TRBV6-5; CDR3 length: 16; clone size: NA; J gene: TRBJ2-2; CDR3 DNA: TGTGCCAGCAGTTACTTGGGTCCTGCGAACACCGGGGAGCTGTTTTTT; CDR3 protein: CASSYLGPANTGELFF
D gene: NA; V gene: TRBV5-4; CDR3 length: 15; clone size: NA; J gene: TRBJ2-5; CDR3 DNA: TGTGCCAGCAGGGAAAGGGCTAGCTACCAAGAGACCCAGTACTTC; CDR3 protein: CASRERASYQETQYF
D gene: NA; V gene: TRBV30; CDR3 length: 15; clone size: NA; J gene: TRBJ2-3; CDR3 DNA: TGTGCCTGGAGTGTAAATCTTTTAGGGGGAGATACGCAGTATTTT; CDR3 protein: CAWSVNLLGGDTQYF
D gene: NA; V gene: TRBV4-1; CDR3 length: 16; clone size: NA; J gene: TRBJ2-3; CDR3 DNA: TGCGCCAGCAGCCAAGTCGGTAGGGGTGGAGGGAATACGCAGTATTTT; CDR3 protein: CASSQVGRGGGNTQYF
D gene: TRBD1; V gene: TRBV30; CDR3 length: 14; clone size: NA; J gene: TRBJ1-5; CDR3 DNA: TGTGCCTGGAGTCTGGGACAGGAGGATCAGCCCCAGCATTTT; CDR3 protein: CAWSLGQEDQPQHF
D gene: TRBD2; V gene: TRBV10-3; CDR3 length: 15; clone size: once; J gene: TRBJ2-2; CDR3 DNA: TGTGCCATCAGCACCGGGACTAGCGGTACCGGGGAGCTGTTTTTT; CDR3 protein: CAISTGTSGTGELFF
D gene: TRBD2; V gene: TRBV12-5; CDR3 length: 13; clone size: NA; J gene: TRBJ2-5; CDR3 DNA: TGTGCTAGTGGGGGACTAGCGGGGGAGACCCAGTACTTC; CDR3 protein: CASGGLAGETQYF
D gene: TRBD2; V gene: TRBV7-9; CDR3 length: 17; clone size: NA; J gene: TRBJ2-2; CDR3 DNA: TGTGCCAGCAGGCCGACTAGCGGGGGGTACGACACCGGGGAGCTGTTTTTT; CDR3 protein: CASRPTSGGYDTGELFF
D gene: TRBD2; V gene: TRBV6-6; CDR3 length: 16; clone size: NA; J gene: TRBJ2-3; CDR3 DNA: TGTGCCAGCAGTTACTCCCGGGGGGGGATCACAGATACGCAGTATTTT; CDR3 protein: CASSYSRGGITDTQYF
D gene: NA; V gene: TRBV6-5; CDR3 length: 12; clone size: NA; J gene: TRBJ2-7; CDR3 DNA: TGTGCCAGCAGTTACGGTGGGAGGGAGCAGTACTTC; CDR3 protein: CASSYGGREQYF
D gene: NA; V gene: TRBV5-1; CDR3 length: 14; clone size: NA; J gene: TRBJ2-5; CDR3 DNA: TGCGCCAGCAGCTCAGGACACCCTCAAGAGACCCAGTACTTC; CDR3 protein: CASSSGHPQETQYF
D gene: TRBD2; V gene: TRBV4-1; CDR3 length: 17; clone size: NA; J gene: TRBJ2-2; CDR3 DNA: TGCGCCAGCAGCCAGACTAGCGGGGGCGAGAGGATCGGGGAGCTGTTTTTT; CDR3 protein: CASSQTSGGERIGELFF
D gene: NA; V gene: TRBV15; CDR3 length: 13; clone size: NA; J gene: TRBJ2-5; CDR3 DNA: TGTGCCACCAGCAGACAGTTCCAAGAGACCCAGTACTTC; CDR3 protein: CATSRQFQETQYF
D gene: NA; V gene: TRBV6-5; CDR3 length: 14; clone size: NA; J gene: TRBJ1-6; CDR3 DNA: TGTGCCAGCAGGCCCGGGGGCCTCAATTCACCCCTCCACTTT; CDR3 protein: CASRPGGLNSPLHF
D gene: TRBD1; V gene: TRBV7-6; CDR3 length: 18; clone size: NA; J gene: TRBJ1-3; CDR3 DNA: TGTGCCAGCAGCTTAGGTTTCGTGAGACAGGGCTCTGGAAACACCATATATTTT; CDR3 protein: CASSLGFVRQGSGNTIYF
D gene: NA; V gene: TRBV5-6; CDR3 length: 12; clone size: few; J gene: TRBJ2-1; CDR3 DNA: TGTGCCAGCAGCTTGAGTGGGGAGGCGCAGTTCTTC; CDR3 protein: CASSLSGEAQFF
D gene: TRBD2; V gene: TRBV9; CDR3 length: 19; clone size: once; J gene: TRBJ2-3; CDR3 DNA: TGTGCCAGCAGCGTAGGAAGGACTAGCGGGGGGGCTGGGACAGATACGCAGTATTTT; CDR3 protein: CASSVGRTSGGAGTDTQYF
D gene: TRBD1; V gene: TRBV5-1; CDR3 length: 15; clone size: few; J gene: TRBJ2-5; CDR3 DNA: TGCGCCAGCAGCTTGAGGACAGGGGATTCGGAGACCCAGTACTTC; CDR3 protein: CASSLRTGDSETQYF
D gene: NA; V gene: TRBV2; CDR3 length: 15; clone size: few; J gene: TRBJ1-3; CDR3 DNA: TGTGCCAGCAGGGCTACAGGAACCTCTGGAAACACCATATATTTT; CDR3 protein: CASRATGTSGNTIYF
D gene: TRBD2; V gene: TRBV5-4; CDR3 length: 16; clone size: NA; J gene: TRBJ2-7; CDR3 DNA: TGTGCCAGCAGCAGAAATAGCGGGGGGGCCGGGTACGAGCAGTACTTC; CDR3 protein: CASSRNSGGAGYEQYF
D gene: NA; V gene: TRBV6-5; CDR3 length: 12; clone size: few; J gene: TRBJ2-2; CDR3 DNA: TGTGCCAGCCTGAGGTACACCGGGGAGCTGTTTTTT; CDR3 protein: CASLRYTGELFF
D gene: NA; V gene: TRBV27; CDR3 length: 18; clone size: NA; J gene: TRBJ1-5; CDR3 DNA: TGTGCCAGCAGTTCCACTCCCGGGGGTTTCTATAGCAATCAGCCCCAGCATTTT; CDR3 protein: CASSSTPGGFYSNQPQHF
D gene: NA; V gene: TRBV18; CDR3 length: 14; clone size: NA; J gene: TRBJ1-1; CDR3 DNA: TGTGCCAGCTCGACGACGGGGACGAACACTGAAGCTTTCTTT; CDR3 protein: CASSTTGTNTEAFF
D gene: NA; V gene: TRBV6-1; CDR3 length: 12; clone size: NA; J gene: TRBJ2-3; CDR3 DNA: TGTGCCAGCAGTTTAAACCAGGGGACGCAGTATTTT; CDR3 protein: CASSLNQGTQYF